The entry below gives a single TCR beta chain sequence along with its context. Its cognate antigen is unknown. The CDR3 spans 14 residues. Per the germline V gene, CDR1 is SEHNR and CDR2 is FQNEAQ (reference sequence). V dropped 5 bases and J dropped 5; count of bases not matched to a gene: 7. These data come from a study of early stage breast cancer tumors. Overall study results and limits: Chain pairing and CD4, CD8 or FOXP3 expression were not captured. Enriched TCRB sequences shared across patients were mostly commonly generated sequences.

Each sample had two DNA replicates, roughly 0.48 ug blood or around 1.4 ug tissue. The data were produced by immunoSEQ multiplex PCR, yet TCRdb's version contains in-frame clones alone and is incomplete. The table shows roughly 30,000 clones, with roughly 80% occurring only once. Sequencing used blood. This receptor was taken from a person between 35 and 49 years old with breast cancer. The chain joins TRBV7-9 to TRBJ2-3, with 7 bases that match TRBD1. The DNA of the CDR3 is TGTGCCAGCAGCACAACAGGGGCCGGAGATACGCAGTATTTT. It specifies CASSTTGAGDTQYF. Full variable domain (missing parts from reference TRBV7-9 and TRBJ2-3): DTGVSQNPRHKITKRGQNVTFRCDPISEHNRLYWYRQTLGQGPEFLTYFQNEAQLEKSRLLSDRFSAERPKGSFSTLEIQRTEQGDSAMYLCASSTTGAGDTQYFGPGTRLTVL.